The text below deals with one TCR beta chain. Which antigen it targets is not known. No per-base quality is available; no much larger clone lies one base away. The CDR3 runs 18 amino acids, cysteine and phenylalanine included. The kept DNA is CDR3 alone, 54 bases in frame from the first base. Germline trimming: 0 bases from V, 4 bases from J; junction bases outside gene matches: 11. CDR1 and CDR2, looked up from the germline V gene, are SGDLS and YYNGEE. The data were taken from a study of CD8+ T cells in alopecia areata (dated by TCRdb to 2017 to 2018). Background for the entire study: In both human patients and the C3H/HeJ mouse model, the study applied high-throughput TCRbeta sequencing to look at T cell clonal expansion in alopecia areata. RNA came from the PAXgene miRNA kit for fixed scalp, the miRNeasy kit for PBMCs, and the RNeasy kit for mouse skin. Scalp clonality was compared among normal scalp (n=4), patchy alopecia areata scalp (n=8), and alopecia totalis/universalis scalp (n=8). On the human side, TCRbeta sequencing was run on scalp tissue and on sorted CD4+ and CD8+ peripheral blood T cells from healthy controls and from alopecia areata patients with either patchy or totalis/universalis disease. immunoSEQ multiplex PCR using 35 Vbeta forward primers and 13 Jbeta reverse primers was used to amplify TCRbeta CDR3 regions.

The library was generated by the immunoSEQ multiplex PCR assay. RNA was extracted from all samples and reverse transcribed into cDNA, which served as template for TCR sequencing. SuperScript III was used to make first-strand cDNA, primed with a 2:1 mix of oligo-dT and random hexamers. A synthetic immune receptor repertoire was used to assess amplification bias, and residual bias was removed computationally. Concerning the study's data processing: After raw reads were preprocessed to remove errors, the CDR3 was defined following IMGT conventions as running from the conserved cysteine to phenylalanine. Clonality was computed by normalizing Shannon entropy by log2 of the number of productive unique TCRs and subtracting the result from 1. Whether each scalp clone was CD4 or CD8 was inferred by checking scalp TCRbeta sequences against the CD4 and CD8 repertoires from sorted blood. Held by TCRdb, this immuneACCESS table contains in-frame sequences only and omits some clones. Under half of the omission traces to an unresolved V gene where checked; the cause of the rest is unknown. The V and J calls and clone size are taken from that table; D and trimming were inferred from the DNA. For this sample there are about 110,000 clones; approximately 59% appear just once. 20% to 25% of the sample belongs to the ten largest clones.

Findings and caveats that apply to the study as a whole: TCR sequences shared between patients were less clear than in mice, possibly partly because of HLA diversity in the patient population. Lesional scalp, especially in alopecia totalis/universalis, showed higher clonality and more expanded CD8+ clones than normal scalp, suggesting antigenic drive. Scalp TCR repertoire analysis is complicated because resident alphabeta T cells in normal human skin are also sequenced, whereas mouse skin is dominated by gammadelta T cells.

After PBMCs were isolated by density centrifugation and stained for CD3, CD4 and CD8, a FACSAria was used to sort CD4+ and CD8+ T cells. Scalp biopsies and blood samples were obtained from unaffected controls. This receptor chain uses TRBV9 and TRBJ2-2; 8 bases in between match TRBD2. The TCR was taken from a human donor in good health. The sample was CD8+ T cells sorted from blood. This receptor carries the CDR3 CASSVAGRGSGVTGELFF. The DNA sequence follows: TGTGCCAGCAGCGTAGCTGGGAGGGGTAGCGGGGTCACCGGGGAGCTGTTTTTT.